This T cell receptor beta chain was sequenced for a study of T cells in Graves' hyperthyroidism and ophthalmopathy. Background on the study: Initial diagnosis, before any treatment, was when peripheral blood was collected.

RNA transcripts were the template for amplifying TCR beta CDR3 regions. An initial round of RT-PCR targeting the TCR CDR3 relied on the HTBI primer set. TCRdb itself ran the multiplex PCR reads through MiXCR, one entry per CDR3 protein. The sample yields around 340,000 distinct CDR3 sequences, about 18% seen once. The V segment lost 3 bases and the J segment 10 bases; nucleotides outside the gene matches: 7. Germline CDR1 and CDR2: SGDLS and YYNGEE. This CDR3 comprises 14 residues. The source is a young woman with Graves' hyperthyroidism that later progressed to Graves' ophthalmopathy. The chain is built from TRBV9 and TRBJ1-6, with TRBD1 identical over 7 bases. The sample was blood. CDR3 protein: CASSERQGWSPLHF. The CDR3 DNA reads TGTGCCAGCAGCGAAAGACAGGGTTGGTCACCCCTCCACTTT.